These 32 T cell receptor beta chains were all obtained from the same sample, sequenced in a study of vaccination effects on CD4 cells after COVID-19. TCRdb keeps only in-frame clones here, not all; method: immunoSEQ multiplex PCR. The table lists roughly 71,000 clones, about 80% of them singletons. For these TCRs, the target antigens are not known. Antigen-specific CD4+ T cells were expanded with viral peptide pools in the ViraFEST assay before sequencing. Isolation of CD4+ T cells took place after 10 to 11 days of culture. Of the BNT162b2 and mRNA-1273 vaccines, participants received two doses of one or the other. The specimen comprised CD4+ T cells from PBMCs cultured with HCoV-229E spike peptides, sampled after COVID-19 vaccination. These receptors originate from a human donor who received a COVID-19 vaccine.

The chain has TRBV3-1 (or the pseudogene TRBV3-2) and TRBJ1-6; no firm D call. The V and J ends lost 3 bases and 8 bases respectively, with 14 bases between them. Per the germline V gene, CDR1 is LGHDT and CDR2 is YNNKEL (reference sequence). The CDR3 sequence is 15 residues long. CDR3 loop: CASSHTPDAYSPLHF. The CDR3 DNA reads as TGTGCCAGCAGCCATACCCCCGATGCATATTCACCCCTCCACTTT.

The chain couples TRBV28 to TRBJ2-7, with TRBD1 matching over 7 bases. Germline values: CDR1 MDHEN, CDR2 SYDVKM. This CDR3 comprises 13 residues. V shed 10 bases, J shed 5 bases, and the junction held 11 bases outside the gene matches. The CDR3 reads CATSQGGNNEQYV. The DNA of the CDR3 is TGTGCCACCTCCCAAGGGGGCAACAACGAGCAGTACGTC.

The chain has TRBV11-3 and TRBJ2-7; D is uncertain. Trimming left V 1 base short and J 2 bases short, with 12 bases between. Germline-derived CDR1 and CDR2 are SGHNT and YENEEA. The length of the CDR3 is 15 residues. CDR3 coding DNA: TGTGCCAGCAGCTTAGGATCACAGATCACCTACGAGCAGTACGTC. This sequence encodes CASSLGSQITYEQYV.

V usage is TRBV18 and J usage is TRBJ2-7; 10 bases agree with TRBD1. In germline, CDR1 is KGHSH, CDR2 LQKENI. This CDR3 contains 16 residues. V lost 2 bases, J lost 5 bases, and 9 bases stayed unmatched. This chain's CDR3 is CASSPEIDRGLDEQYV. As DNA, the CDR3 is TGTGCCAGCTCACCAGAAATCGACAGGGGGCTGGACGAGCAGTACGTC.

The rearrangement links TRBV28 to TRBJ1-5, with D possibly TRBD1 on 6 matching bases. Trimming stripped 7 bases from V and 1 base from J, with 11 bases between. The germline V gene has CDR1 MDHEN and CDR2 SYDVKM. CDR3 length: 14 amino acids. The DNA for the CDR3 is TGTGCCAGCACTACAGGGCCCAGCAATCAGCCCCAGCATTTT. This codes for CASTTGPSNQPQHF. Full variable domain (rest looked up from reference TRBV28 and TRBJ1-5): DVKVTQSSRYLVKRTGEKVFLECVQDMDHENMFWYRQDPGLGLRLIYFSYDVKMKEKGDIPEGYSVSREKKERFSLILESASTNQTSMYLCASTTGPSNQPQHFGDGTRLSIL.

The V gene is TRBV10-3, the J gene TRBJ2-3, with D possibly matching TRBD1 (5 bases). V was cut by 7 bases and J by 2 bases, with 10 bases left in between. CDR1 is ENHRY and CDR2 is SYGVKD in the germline V gene. This CDR3 is built from 13 residues. The CDR3 bases are TGTGCCATCATGGACACGAACACAGATACGCAGTATTTT. Its protein product is CAIMDTNTDTQYF.

The count of this clone is one. This rearrangement joins TRBV6-1 to TRBJ2-1, with D possibly being TRBD1 (5 bases). Per the germline V gene, CDR1 is MNHNS and CDR2 is SASEGT. Between the trimmed V and J ends, which lost 3 bases and 12 bases, there was a span of 12 bases. The CDR3 totals 12 residues. CDR3 sequence (DNA): TGTGCCAGCAGTGATCTAGGGGCGCGGCAGTTCTTC. It translates to CASSDLGARQFF.

The CDR3 loop is CATSDLRHNEQFF. For the CDR3, the DNA is TGTGCCACCAGTGATTTGCGACACAATGAGCAGTTCTTC. The chain is built from TRBV24-1 and TRBJ2-1; no reliable D call. CDR1 KGHDR and CDR2 SFDVKD come from the germline V gene. Between the trimmed V and J ends, which lost 0 bases and 5 bases, there was a span of 4 bases. The CDR3 spans 13 residues.

The V gene is TRBV2, the J gene TRBJ1-5, with D unclear. The V end was cut by 7 bases, the J end by 0 bases, with 7 bases between. The CDR3 length is 13 residues. The germline V gene encodes CDR1 SNHLY and CDR2 FYNNEI. CDR3 nucleotides: TGTGCCAGCACCAGTACTAGCAATCAGCCCCAGCATTTT. Its protein product is CASTSTSNQPQHF.

The chain couples TRBV19 to TRBJ1-5; no clear D gene. V lost 7 bases and J lost 5, with 21 bases in between. Germline assignment: CDR1 LNHDA and CDR2 SQIVND (reference sequence). The length of the CDR3 is 16 residues. CDR3 DNA sequence: TGTGCCAGTAACCCTTCGCTCTCTCTAGGCTATCAGCCCCAGCATTTT. This sequence encodes CASNPSLSLGYQPQHF.

This clone turned up a few times. The chain is built from TRBV3-1 (or the pseudogene TRBV3-2) and TRBJ1-1, with D maybe TRBD1 (5 bases). The V end lost 8 bases, the J end lost 1 base, and 14 bases lay between the germline ends. The CDR3 spans 14 residues. Germline-derived CDR1 and CDR2 are LGHDT and YNNKEL (reference sequence). The CDR3 DNA sequence: TGTGCCAGCTCCTATGGGACGGGGAACACTGAAGCTTTCTTT. It is translated as CASSYGTGNTEAFF.

The chain links TRBV12-5 to TRBJ2-3, with D uncertain. V was pared by 9 bases and J by 2 bases, with 9 bases between. The CDR3 contains 12 residues. Germline V gives CDR1 LGHNT, CDR2 FRNRAP. CDR3 sequence: CASQGPTDTQYF. CDR3 bases: TGTGCTAGCCAAGGGCCCACAGATACGCAGTATTTT.

The gene calls are TRBV7-3 and TRBJ1-1; no clear D gene. V dropped 2 bases and J dropped 0 bases, with 13 bases sitting between them. Germline V CDR1 and CDR2: SGHTA, FQGTGA. The CDR3 has 16 amino acids. CDR3 in DNA: TGTGCCAGCAGCTTACTAGGACCGGCGATGAACACTGAAGCTTTCTTT. Its translation is CASSLLGPAMNTEAFF.

This clone was seen just once. This chain links TRBV25-1 with TRBJ2-2; no clear D gene. This CDR3 has 13 residues. Germline lookup yields CDR1 MGHDK and CDR2 SYGVNS. Trimming pared 3 bases from V and 11 bases from J, leaving 13 bases between. CDR3 DNA: TGTGCCAGCAGTGATCCCCCGAAGCGCGAGCTGTTTTTT. Its protein product is CASSDPPKRELFF.

This rearrangement joins TRBV4-3 to TRBJ1-2; D gene uncertain. Per germline, CDR1 LGHNA and CDR2 YSLEER. This CDR3 contains 13 residues. Trimming took 4 bases from V and 4 from J, leaving 10 bases between them. CDR3 nucleotide sequence: TGCGCCAGCAGCCTGTTCGGTAGCTATGGCTACACCTTC. The encoded protein is CASSLFGSYGYTF.

The chain uses TRBV5-1 and TRBJ2-3, with TRBD2 identical over 12 bases. The germline V gene encodes CDR1 SGHRS and CDR2 YFSETQ. V was clipped by 0 bases and J by 10 bases; unmatched bases: 6. CDR3 length: 15 amino acids. The CDR3 loop is CASSLGLAGESAQYF. The DNA for the CDR3 is TGCGCCAGCAGCTTGGGACTAGCGGGGGAGAGTGCGCAGTATTTT. The complete variable domain, with remaining parts taken from reference TRBV5-1 and TRBJ2-3, reads KAGVTQTPRYLIKTRGQQVTLSCSPISGHRSVSWYQQTPGQGLQFLFEYFSETQRNKGNFPGRFSGRQFSNSRSEMNVSTLELGDSALYLCASSLGLAGESAQYFGPGTRLTVL.

The chain links TRBV7-3 to TRBJ2-1, with TRBD2 matching over 8 bases. Germline CDR1 and CDR2: SGHTA and FQGTGA. This CDR3 has 15 amino acids. V trimming: 4 bases; J trimming: 5 bases; junction bases outside the gene matches: 7. CDR3 loop: CASSSRGGHHNEQFF. The CDR3 nucleotides read TGTGCCAGCAGCTCCCGGGGGGGGCACCACAATGAGCAGTTCTTC.

The chain carries TRBV6-6 and TRBJ1-2; D call uncertain. This CDR3 has 16 amino acids. The germline V and J ends were trimmed by 4 bases and 0 bases, with 15 bases remaining between them. Germline lookup yields CDR1 MNHNY and CDR2 SVGAGI (reference sequence). As DNA, the CDR3 is TGTGCCAGCAGTTTTTCCCCGACAACTCCTAACTATGGCTACACCTTC. This codes for CASSFSPTTPNYGYTF.

V is TRBV19 and J is TRBJ1-5, with unresolved D. CDR3 size: 14 residues. Germline V gene data show CDR1 as LNHDA and CDR2 as SQIVND (reference sequence). V was pared by 6 bases and J by 0 bases, with 9 bases between. The CDR3 DNA reads TGTGCCAGTAGGGCAGAGATTAGCAATCAGCCCCAGCATTTT. It yields the protein CASRAEISNQPQHF.

This clone was seen just once. The chain is built from TRBV11-2 and TRBJ2-5; 7 bases are shared with TRBD2. Germline-derived CDR1 and CDR2 are SGHAT and FQNNGV. The CDR3 sequence is 14 residues long. The ends lost 4 bases at V and 2 bases at J; junction bases unmatched: 4. Here the CDR3 reads CASSSAGQQETQYF. CDR3 in DNA: TGTGCCAGCAGCTCAGCGGGGCAACAAGAGACCCAGTACTTC.

The genes are TRBV11-2 and TRBJ2-2; D ambiguous. In germline, CDR1 is SGHAT, CDR2 FQNNGV. Trimming pared 4 bases from V and 4 bases from J, leaving 1 base between. CDR3 size: 11 residues. The CDR3 region has the DNA TGTGCCAGCAGCTCCACCGGGGAGCTGTTTTTT. Translation: CASSSTGELFF.

The rearrangement joins TRBV19 to TRBJ1-4, with no clear D. Trimming pared 3 bases from V and 8 bases from J, leaving 10 bases between. The CDR3 runs 13 residues. The germline CDR1 and CDR2 sequences are LNHDA and SQIVND (reference sequence). CDR3 coding DNA: TGTGCCAGTAGTATTCGGGGAGGGGAAAAACTGTTTTTT. Protein sequence: CASSIRGGEKLFF.

V usage is TRBV30 and J usage is TRBJ1-1, with TRBD1 matching over 9 bases. The V segment lost 5 bases and the J segment 6 bases; nucleotides outside the gene matches: 7. The CDR3 covers 13 residues. Germline CDR1 is GTSNPN and CDR2 is SVGIG (reference sequence). The DNA for the CDR3 is TGTGCCTGGGTGGGACAGGGCTACTCTGAAGCTTTCTTT. Its protein product is CAWVGQGYSEAFF. The full variable domain, rest sourced from reference TRBV30 and TRBJ1-1, is SQTIHQWPATLVQPVGSPLSLECTVEGTSNPNLYWYRQAAGRGLQLLFYSVGIGQISSEVPQNLSASRPQDRQFILSSKKLLLSDSGFYLCAWVGQGYSEAFFGQGTRLTVV.

The CDR3 protein is CASSVGRLRSSYNEQFF. The CDR3 DNA is TGTGCCAGTAGTGTCGGACGTCTACGGAGCTCCTACAATGAGCAGTTCTTC. The V and J genes are TRBV19 and TRBJ2-1, with D hard to call. The CDR3 has 17 amino acids. Germline V lookup: CDR1 LNHDA, CDR2 SQIVND (reference sequence). Trimming removed 5 bases at V and 0 bases at J, with 17 bases between.

The chain uses TRBV7-6 and TRBJ1-4; 9 nucleotides agree with TRBD1. This CDR3 is 15 amino acids long. CDR1 and CDR2 from the germline V gene are SGHVS and FNYEAQ. Trimming at V came to 6 bases and at J to 5 bases, leaving 7 bases not matched to a gene. The CDR3 loop reads CASRPGTGRNEKLFF. The CDR3 region has the DNA TGTGCCAGCAGACCAGGGACAGGGAGAAATGAAAAACTGTTTTTT. The full variable domain, completed using reference TRBV7-6 and TRBJ1-4, is GAGVSQSPRYKVTKRGQDVALRCDPISGHVSLYWYRQALGQGPEFLTYFNYEAQQDKSGLPNDRFSAERPEGSISTLTIQRTEQRDSAMYRCASRPGTGRNEKLFFGSGTQLSVL.

The V call is TRBV12-3 or TRBV12-4, the J call TRBJ1-2; no firm D call. CDR3 size: 12 residues. V was pared by 4 bases and J by 4 bases, with 7 bases between. Written as DNA, the CDR3 is TGTGCCAGCAGTTATGAGGCCTATGGCTACACCTTC. It translates to CASSYEAYGYTF.

The rearrangement links TRBV24-1 to TRBJ2-2; no firm D call. Germline V gene sequence: CDR1 KGHDR, CDR2 SFDVKD. V was shortened by 3 bases and J by 4 bases, with 11 bases between the two germline ends. The length of the CDR3 is 15 residues. Written as DNA, the CDR3 is TGTGCCACCAGTGATATAGGGTCAAGCACCGGGGAGCTGTTTTTT. It encodes CATSDIGSSTGELFF.

The chain uses TRBV5-1 and TRBJ1-6; D is unclear. Trimming cost V 2 bases and J 6 bases, with 12 bases left between them. Germline lookup yields CDR1 SGHRS and CDR2 YFSETQ. The CDR3 totals 15 residues. The CDR3 here is CASSLFREANSPLHF. DNA for the CDR3: TGCGCCAGCAGCTTATTCCGGGAGGCTAATTCACCCCTCCACTTT.

A single count supports this clone. V is TRBV5-1 and J is TRBJ1-6, with a weak D call TRBD1 (5 bases). The CDR3 is made up of 16 amino acids. CDR1 SGHRS and CDR2 YFSETQ come from the germline V gene. The ends were cut back, 0 bases at V and 7 bases at J, with 14 bases in the middle. The DNA for the CDR3 is TGCGCCAGCAGCTTGGCCGGAGGGGCCGTAAATTCACCCCTCCACTTT. Its protein is CASSLAGGAVNSPLHF.

The chain has TRBV13 and TRBJ1-2; tentatively, D is TRBD1 (5 bases). The ends were cut back, 2 bases at V and 2 bases at J, with 24 bases in the middle. From germline, CDR1 is PRHDT and CDR2 FYEKMQ (reference sequence). The CDR3 runs to 19 residues. In nucleotides, the CDR3 is TGTGCCAGCAGCTTAATGCCGCCGGGACGGACATTCGCCAACTATGGCTACACCTTC. Its protein product is CASSLMPPGRTFANYGYTF.

The chain has TRBV6-6 and TRBJ2-5, with TRBD1 matching over 9 bases. V shed 1 base, J shed 5 bases, and the junction held 8 bases outside the gene matches. This CDR3 has 16 amino acids. Germline CDR1 reads MNHNY; CDR2 reads SVGAGI (reference sequence). CDR3 sequence (DNA): TGTGCCAGCAGTTACTACTTACAGGGGGCCGGGGAGACCCAGTACTTC. This translates into CASSYYLQGAGETQYF.

In the case of this clone: At one of its ends the junction is not consistent with the germline gene, which may arise from a read error. The V call is TRBV19, the J call TRBJ2-2; D may be TRBD2 (5 bases). The CDR3 loop spans 14 amino acids. The V gene's germline CDR1 is LNHDA and CDR2 SQIVND (reference sequence). The CDR3 sequence is CASSIAGETGVLFF. The CDR3 DNA follows: TGTGCCAGTAGTATAGCCGGGGAAACCGGGGTGCTGTTTTTT.